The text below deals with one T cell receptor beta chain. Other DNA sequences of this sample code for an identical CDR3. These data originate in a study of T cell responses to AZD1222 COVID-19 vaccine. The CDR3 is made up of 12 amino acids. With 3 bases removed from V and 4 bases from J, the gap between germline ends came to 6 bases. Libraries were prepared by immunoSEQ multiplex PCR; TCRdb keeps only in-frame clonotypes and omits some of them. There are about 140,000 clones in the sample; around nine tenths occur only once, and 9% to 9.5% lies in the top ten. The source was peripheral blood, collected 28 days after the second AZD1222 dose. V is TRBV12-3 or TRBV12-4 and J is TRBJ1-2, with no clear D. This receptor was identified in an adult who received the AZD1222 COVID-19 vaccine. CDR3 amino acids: CASSFTSYGYTF. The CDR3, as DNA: TGTGCCAGCAGTTTTACTTCCTATGGCTACACCTTC.